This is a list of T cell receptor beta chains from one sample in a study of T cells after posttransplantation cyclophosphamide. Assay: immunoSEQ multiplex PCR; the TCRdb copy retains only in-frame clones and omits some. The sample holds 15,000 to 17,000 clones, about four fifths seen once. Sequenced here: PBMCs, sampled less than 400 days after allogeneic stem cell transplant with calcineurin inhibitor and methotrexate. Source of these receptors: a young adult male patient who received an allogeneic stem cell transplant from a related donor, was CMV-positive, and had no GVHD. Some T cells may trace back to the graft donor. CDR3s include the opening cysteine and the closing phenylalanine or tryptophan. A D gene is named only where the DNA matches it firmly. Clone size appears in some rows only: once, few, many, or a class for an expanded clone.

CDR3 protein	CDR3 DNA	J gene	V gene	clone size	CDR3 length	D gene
CASSSQGGRVYEQYF	TGTGCCAGCAGTTCCCAAGGGGGGAGGGTCTACGAGCAGTACTTC	TRBJ2-7	TRBV27	.	15	.
CASSFVAGGEAFF	TGTGCCAGCAGTTTTGTAGCGGGAGGGGAGGCGTTCTTC	TRBJ2-1	TRBV27	.	13	TRBD2
CASSPLGLASNEQFF	TGTGCCAGCAGCCCCTTGGGACTAGCTAGCAATGAGCAGTTCTTC	TRBJ2-1	TRBV7-3	.	15	TRBD2
CATSREGQTNEKLFF	TGTGCCACCAGCAGAGAGGGGCAAACTAATGAAAAACTGTTTTTT	TRBJ1-4	TRBV15	few	15	.
CAWRPRDRFSYEQYF	TGTGCCTGGCGACCCCGGGACAGATTCTCCTACGAGCAGTACTTC	TRBJ2-7	TRBV30	.	15	TRBD1
CASSQYAGTGGRGEKLFF	TGCGCCAGCAGTCAATATGCCGGGACAGGGGGCCGTGGTGAAAAACTGTTTTTT	TRBJ1-4	TRBV23-1	once	18	TRBD1
CASSQEGGTTEAFF	TGTGCCAGCAGCCAAGAAGGGGGAACCACTGAAGCTTTCTTT	TRBJ1-1	TRBV5-8	few	14	.
CASSLPPDRDGSGANVLTF	TGTGCCAGCAGCCTCCCGCCGGACAGGGATGGCTCTGGGGCCAACGTCCTGACTTTC	TRBJ2-6	TRBV7-3	few	19	TRBD1
CASSLQRADYNEQFF	TGCGCCAGCAGCTTGCAGCGGGCAGATTACAATGAGCAGTTCTTC	TRBJ2-1	TRBV5-1	.	15	.
CASSVVSGPYNEQFF	TGTGCCAGCAGCGTAGTAAGCGGTCCCTACAATGAGCAGTTCTTC	TRBJ2-1	TRBV9	.	15	.
CASSEDRYNQPQHF	TGTGCCAGCAGTGAGGACAGATATAATCAGCCCCAGCATTTT	TRBJ1-5	TRBV6-1	.	14	.
CASSENGGSDSPWWNQPQHF	TGTGCCAGCAGTGAAAACGGGGGGAGTGATTCTCCTTGGTGGAATCAGCCCCAGCATTTT	TRBJ1-5	TRBV6-1	.	20	.
CASSDPGVTEAFF	TGCGCCAGCAGCGACCCAGGGGTCACTGAAGCTTTCTTT	TRBJ1-1	TRBV5-1	.	13	.
CASSHSGTGEDTQYF	TGTGCCAGCAGCCATTCCGGGACAGGGGAGGATACGCAGTATTTT	TRBJ2-3	TRBV5-6	.	15	TRBD1
CASSLNLGGSPLHF	TGCGCCAGCAGCTTGAACCTCGGGGGTTCACCCCTCCACTTT	TRBJ1-6	TRBV5-1	.	14	.
CASSLGPREQYF	TGTGCCAGCAGTTTAGGCCCGCGGGAGCAGTACTTT	TRBJ2-7	TRBV28	.	12	TRBD2
CASSLVSSIGSEQFF	TGCGCCAGCAGCTTGGTTAGTTCTATAGGGAGTGAGCAGTTCTTC	TRBJ2-1	TRBV5-1	once	15	.
CASSSWKGSGFYEQYF	TGTGCCAGCAGCTCCTGGAAGGGTAGCGGGTTCTACGAGCAGTACTTC	TRBJ2-7	TRBV5-5	once	16	TRBD2
CASSLGGGKVNTEAFF	TGTGCCAGCAGTTTAGGGGGGGGGAAGGTAAACACTGAAGCTTTCTTT	TRBJ1-1	TRBV28	.	16	.
CASSFTGTSGETQYF	TGTGCCAGCAGCTTTACCGGGACTAGCGGAGAGACCCAGTACTTC	TRBJ2-5	TRBV7-2	once	15	TRBD2
CASSLQHTDTQYF	TGTGCCAGCAGTCTCCAACACACAGATACGCAGTATTTT	TRBJ2-3	TRBV6-5	once	13	.
CASSLIGTGDQPQHF	TGTGCCAGCAGCTTGATAGGGACAGGTGATCAGCCCCAGCATTTT	TRBJ1-5	TRBV27	.	15	TRBD1
CAISRGSGYNEQFF	TGTGCCATCAGCAGGGGGTCGGGTTACAATGAGCAGTTCTTC	TRBJ2-1	TRBV10-3	.	14	TRBD1
CASSLGTSGDTQYF	TGCGCCAGCAGCTTGGGAACTAGCGGGGATACGCAGTATTTT	TRBJ2-3	TRBV5-1	.	14	TRBD2
CASSASLAGGYHEQYF	TGTGCCAGCAGTGCAAGCCTAGCGGGAGGGTACCACGAGCAGTACTTC	TRBJ2-7	TRBV27	once	16	TRBD2
CASSVNSGREEQYF	TGCGCCAGCAGCGTGAATAGCGGGAGGGAAGAGCAGTACTTC	TRBJ2-7	TRBV5-1	.	14	TRBD2
CAWSENSSEQYF	TGTGCCTGGAGTGAAAACAGTAGCGAGCAGTACTTC	TRBJ2-7	TRBV30	.	12	.
CASNVAGGVPDTQYF	TGTGCCAGCAACGTAGCGGGAGGGGTTCCAGATACGCAGTATTTT	TRBJ2-3	TRBV6-1	.	15	TRBD2
CASSDGSGSYSEQFF	TGTGCCAGCAGTGACGGTAGCGGCTCCTACAGTGAGCAGTTCTTC	TRBJ2-1	TRBV6-4	.	15	.
CSVEPTGQTEAFF	TGCAGCGTTGAACCAACGGGACAGACTGAAGCTTTCTTT	TRBJ1-1	TRBV29-1	.	13	TRBD1
CASSAVLSGRPYSEQFF	TGTGCCAGCAGTGCTGTCCTTAGCGGGAGACCTTACAGTGAGCAGTTCTTC	TRBJ2-1	TRBV2	.	17	TRBD2
CAISDPEGADEQFF	TGTGCCATCAGTGACCCCGAGGGCGCGGATGAGCAGTTCTTC	TRBJ2-1	TRBV10-3	.	14	.
CASGTGLNTEAFF	TGTGCCAGCGGAACAGGTTTGAACACTGAAGCTTTCTTT	TRBJ1-1	TRBV6-1	.	13	.
CASSLNVASSGNTIYF	TGTGCCAGCAGTTTAAACGTAGCGTCCTCTGGAAACACCATATATTTT	TRBJ1-3	TRBV27	few	16	.
CASSQVGYSYNEQFF	TGTGCCAGCTCACAGGTCGGGTACTCCTACAATGAGCAGTTCTTC	TRBJ2-1	TRBV18	.	15	.
CASSMVQGPGEQYF	TGTGCCAGTAGTATGGTACAGGGCCCAGGGGAGCAGTACTTC	TRBJ2-7	TRBV19	.	14	.
CASSSAWGGASAFF	TGTGCCAGCAGCTCCGCCTGGGGGGGCGCGTCCGCTTTCTTT	TRBJ1-1	TRBV5-6	.	14	.
CASRDRGFGEAFF	TGTGCCAGTAGGGACAGGGGTTTTGGTGAAGCTTTCTTT	TRBJ1-1	TRBV6-5	.	13	TRBD1
CASSFTAGYSEQFF	TGTGCCAGCAGCTTTACGGCAGGGTACAGTGAGCAGTTCTTC	TRBJ2-1	TRBV5-4	once	14	.
CASSPQRTGSNTGELFF	TGTGCCAGCTCACCACAGCGGACAGGTTCGAACACCGGGGAGCTGTTTTTT	TRBJ2-2	TRBV18	.	17	TRBD1
CASSPLAGVDTQYF	TGCGCCAGCAGCCCACTAGCGGGAGTGGATACGCAGTATTTT	TRBJ2-3	TRBV5-1	.	14	TRBD2
CASSFGLAALLGDEQFF	TGTGCCAGCAGCTTCGGGCTAGCGGCCCTTTTAGGGGATGAGCAGTTCTTC	TRBJ2-1	TRBV7-9	once	17	TRBD2
CASSRGGANVLTF	TGTGCCAGCAGCCGGGGAGGGGCCAACGTCCTGACTTTC	TRBJ2-6	TRBV5-4	.	13	.
CASTPQYSNQPQHF	TGTGCCAGCACCCCCCAGTACAGCAATCAGCCCCAGCATTTT	TRBJ1-5	TRBV28	.	14	.
CASSSGTGVSEQYF	TGTGCCAGCAGTTCCGGGACAGGGGTTTCGGAGCAGTACTTC	TRBJ2-7	TRBV27	.	14	TRBD1
CASTDRGLMNTEAFF	TGTGCCAGCACCGACAGGGGGTTAATGAACACTGAAGCTTTCTTT	TRBJ1-1	TRBV6-1	.	15	TRBD1
CASSPRGAYEQYF	TGTGCCAGCTCACCCCGGGGTGCCTACGAGCAGTACTTC	TRBJ2-7	TRBV18	.	13	.
CACVTSTDTQYF	TGTGCCTGCGTGACTAGCACAGATACGCAGTATTTT	TRBJ2-3	TRBV6-6	.	12	.
CASSPPGTGWSEQFF	TGTGCCAGCAGCCCCCCAGGGACAGGGTGGAGTGAGCAGTTCTTC	TRBJ2-1	TRBV11-2	.	15	TRBD1
CASSQDRGTTDTQYF	TGCGCCAGCAGCCAAGATAGGGGGACCACAGATACGCAGTATTTT	TRBJ2-3	TRBV4-1	.	15	.
CASSAPVVGRETQYF	TGTGCCAGCAGCGCCCCGGTCGTGGGGCGGGAGACCCAGTACTTC	TRBJ2-5	TRBV9	.	15	.
CASSYTHRGPRGWSYEQYF	TGTGCCAGCAGCTACACACACAGGGGGCCGAGGGGTTGGTCCTACGAGCAGTACTTC	TRBJ2-7	TRBV5-8	.	19	TRBD1
CASSPGGGGSYEQYF	TGCGCCAGCAGCCCCGGTGGGGGGGGCTCCTACGAGCAGTACTTC	TRBJ2-7	TRBV4-3	.	15	TRBD2
CAWSVSRDSGLGGYTF	TGTGCCTGGAGTGTGTCCCGGGACAGTGGATTAGGGGGCTACACCTTC	TRBJ1-2	TRBV30	.	16	TRBD1
CASSLEGGSYEQYF	TGTGCCAGCAGTTTAGAAGGGGGCTCCTACGAGCAGTACTTC	TRBJ2-7	TRBV28	.	14	.
CAISLAGRDYGYTF	TGTGCCATCAGTCTGGCAGGGCGCGACTATGGCTACACCTTC	TRBJ1-2	TRBV10-3	.	14	.
CASSPTPGQGSYEQYF	TGTGCCAGCAGTCCAACTCCGGGACAGGGTAGCTACGAGCAGTACTTC	TRBJ2-7	TRBV7-2	.	16	TRBD1
CASSSDEQVSYEQYF	TGTGCCAGCAGCTCCGACGAACAGGTATCCTACGAGCAGTACTTC	TRBJ2-7	TRBV7-9	few	15	.